Listed here are 24 T cell receptor beta chains from one sample, sequenced in a study of T cells in Graves' hyperthyroidism and ophthalmopathy. TCR beta CDR3 regions were amplified from RNA transcripts. In the first-round RT-PCR of the TCR CDR3, the HTBI primer set was used. TCRdb analysed the multiplex PCR reads with MiXCR anew, one entry per CDR3 protein. The sample lists fewer than 700,000 distinct CDR3 sequences, roughly 17% occurring once. The source material was blood. These receptors were collected from a woman between 18 and 29 years old with Graves' ophthalmopathy.

This clonotype has a count of ten or more. The J gene is TRBJ1-2, the V gene TRBV30, with a weak D call TRBD1 (5 bases). Germline V lookup: CDR1 GTSNPN, CDR2 SVGIG (reference sequence). The V end was cut by 1 base, the J end by 7 bases, with 13 bases between. The CDR3 is 13 residues long. CDR3 region: CAWSAMGGGGYTF. Written as DNA, the CDR3 is TGTGCCTGGAGTGCGATGGGTGGGGGTGGCTACACCTTC.

This clonotype was detected only a few times. The V gene is TRBV14, the J gene TRBJ2-7, with D unclear. Germline V gene data show CDR1 as SGHDN and CDR2 as FVKESK. The CDR3 is made up of 12 amino acids. The V end was cut by 1 base, the J end by 5 bases, with 6 bases between. Here the CDR3 reads CASSQGFHEQYF. The CDR3 DNA sequence: TGTGCCAGCAGCCAAGGGTTCCACGAGCAGTACTTC.

This clonotype was counted a few times. The rearrangement uses TRBV2 and TRBJ1-4, with 9 bases fitting TRBD1. Germline V gives CDR1 SNHLY, CDR2 FYNNEI. This CDR3 has 15 amino acids. Losses at the gene ends were 5 bases for V and 14 bases for J; bases not matched to a gene: 15. DNA of the CDR3: TGTGCCAGCAGTCCCGGGACAGGGACCACGAGGACTCTGTTTTTT. This sequence encodes CASSPGTGTTRTLFF.

This clonotype was counted a few times. The DNA of the CDR3 is TGTGCCAGCAGCCGAAACAGGGGTCGTAATGAAAAACTGTTTTTT. This encodes CASSRNRGRNEKLFF. This chain links TRBV12-3 or TRBV12-4 with TRBJ1-4; 7 nucleotides match TRBD1. V trimming: 6 bases; J trimming: 4 bases; junction bases outside the gene matches: 8. The CDR3 is 15 residues long.

This clonotype was seen at least ten times. The chain employs TRBV11-2 and TRBJ1-2; D remains ambiguous. Germline V CDR1 and CDR2: SGHAT, FQNNGV. The V and J ends lost 2 bases and 5 bases respectively, with 9 bases between them. This CDR3 comprises 13 residues. CDR3: CASSLTTDYGYTF. CDR3 bases: TGTGCCAGCAGCTTAACTACGGATTATGGCTACACCTTC.

This clonotype has a count of ten or more. The chain combines TRBV2 with TRBJ2-7; tentatively, D is TRBD1 (6 bases). The CDR3 covers 12 residues. The germline V and J ends were trimmed by 3 bases and 4 bases, with 7 bases remaining between them. Germline lookup yields CDR1 SNHLY and CDR2 FYNNEI. CDR3 DNA sequence: TGTGCCAGCAGTGATCAGGGGTACGAGCAGTACTTC. It specifies CASSDQGYEQYF.

J is TRBJ2-2 and V is TRBV9; no definite D call. Germline V gives CDR1 SGDLS, CDR2 YYNGEE. This CDR3 is 15 amino acids long. Trimming cost V 0 bases and J 6 bases, with 12 bases left between them. CDR3 protein: CASSVAWNSPGELFF. The CDR3 region has the DNA TGTGCCAGCAGCGTAGCTTGGAACAGCCCCGGGGAGCTGTTTTTT.

The genes are TRBV28 and TRBJ1-2; 7 bases fit TRBD1. The CDR3 extends over 17 amino acids. J gave up 4 bases and V 2 bases, and 13 bases lay outside the gene matches. Looked up from germline, CDR1 is MDHEN and CDR2 is SYDVKM. The CDR3: CASSLVGTDDTSYGYTF. DNA for the CDR3: TGTGCCAGCAGTTTAGTCGGGACAGACGACACTTCCTATGGCTACACCTTC.

This clonotype was counted many times. The chain joins TRBV27 to TRBJ1-5, with no clear D. The CDR3 sequence is 13 residues long. With 4 bases removed from V and 5 bases from J, the gap between germline ends came to 9 bases. The V gene's germline CDR1 is MNHEY and CDR2 SMNVEV (reference sequence). The CDR3 nucleotides are TGTGCCAGCAGTTCGGGATGGGATCAGCCCCAGCATTTT. As protein: CASSSGWDQPQHF.

This clonotype was seen more than once but under ten times. V gene TRBV7-2 combines with J gene TRBJ2-3; TRBD1 is a possible D gene (6 bases). The germline V and J ends were trimmed by 5 bases and 3 bases, with 18 bases remaining between them. The CDR3 has 16 amino acids. Germline CDR1 reads SGHTA; CDR2 reads FQGNSA. CDR3 sequence (DNA): TGTGCCAGCAGCGAAGGGTCAGGGGATGTGACAGATACGCAGTATTTT. Encoded protein: CASSEGSGDVTDTQYF. The variable domain in full, completed from reference TRBV7-2 and TRBJ2-3, reads GAGVSQSPSNKVTEKGKDVELRCDPISGHTALYWYRQSLGQGLEFLIYFQGNSAPDKSGLPSDRFSAERTGGSVSTLTIQRTQQEDSAVYLCASSEGSGDVTDTQYFGPGTRLTVL.

This chain uses TRBV6-1 with TRBJ2-4; D possibly corresponds to TRBD1 (6 bases). The length of the CDR3 is 16 residues. From germline, CDR1 is MNHNS and CDR2 SASEGT. V was trimmed by 8 bases and J by 0 bases, leaving 17 bases between them. The CDR3 coding sequence is TGTGCCAGCCCCAAGCCAGGGGTCCTAGCCAAAAACATTCAGTACTTC. Translating gives CASPKPGVLAKNIQYF.

This clonotype was seen more than once but under ten times. The chain's CDR3 is CAISESVGGTYGNTIYF. CDR3 bases: TGTGCCATCAGTGAGTCGGTCGGGGGCACGTATGGAAACACCATATATTTT. This chain links TRBV10-3 with TRBJ1-3; tentative D call: TRBD1 (6 bases). V was pared by 0 bases and J by 3 bases, with 15 bases between. Germline V gives CDR1 ENHRY, CDR2 SYGVKD. CDR3 length equals 17 residues.

At least ten counts were recorded for this clonotype. This chain connects TRBV12-3 or TRBV12-4 to TRBJ1-4; D is undetermined. The CDR3 length is 15 residues. V dropped 6 bases and J dropped 5 bases, with 16 bases sitting between them. The CDR3 sequence: CASSPSWSQNEKLFF. DNA for the CDR3: TGTGCCAGCAGCCCGAGTTGGAGTCAAAATGAAAAACTGTTTTTT.

This clonotype showed up just a few times. V and J are TRBV5-6 and TRBJ2-5, with 9 bases fitting TRBD1. Germline CDR1 SGHDT, CDR2 YYEEEE. V lost 0 bases, J lost 9 bases, and 0 bases stayed unmatched. The CDR3 runs to 12 residues. CDR3 DNA: TGTGCCAGCAGCTTGGGACAGGGGGCCCAGTACTTC. It encodes CASSLGQGAQYF.

This clonotype was observed a handful of times. This chain joins TRBV6-1 and TRBJ2-7; 9 bases are a match to TRBD2. From germline, CDR1 is MNHNS and CDR2 SASEGT. The CDR3 has 16 amino acids. V was clipped by 8 bases and J by 6 bases; unmatched bases: 17. The CDR3 spells CASGRGPSGVASEQYF. Here the CDR3 DNA reads TGTGCCAGCGGAAGGGGTCCTAGCGGGGTGGCCAGCGAGCAGTACTTC.

This clonotype was detected ten times or more. The V and J genes are TRBV27 and TRBJ1-2, with D possibly being TRBD1 (5 bases). V lost 0 bases and J 6 bases, leaving 17 bases between the germline ends. From germline, CDR1 is MNHEY and CDR2 SMNVEV (reference sequence). The CDR3 length is 16 residues. CDR3 region: CASSLSFLAGGDGYTF. The DNA for the CDR3 is TGTGCCAGCAGTTTATCTTTTCTTGCAGGAGGGGATGGCTACACCTTC.

This clonotype came up a few times. The rearrangement uses TRBV6-1 and TRBJ2-7; TRBD2 agrees at 13 bases. Trimming cost V 6 bases and J 5 bases; bases outside gene matches: 7. CDR1 and CDR2 from the germline V gene are MNHNS and SASEGT. CDR3 length: 15 residues. The CDR3 reads CASRTSGRLRHEQYF. CDR3 DNA: TGTGCCAGCAGGACTAGCGGGAGGTTGAGGCACGAGCAGTACTTC.

In its sample, this clonotype was seen many times. The chain carries TRBV6-1 and TRBJ1-5; D uncertain. The germline gives CDR1 MNHNS, CDR2 SASEGT. CDR3 length: 15 residues. Between the trimmed V and J ends, which lost 4 bases and 2 bases, there was a span of 12 bases. The CDR3 DNA is TGTGCCAGCAGTGGAGCACCTAGTGGCAATCAGCCCCAGCATTTT. This gives the protein CASSGAPSGNQPQHF.

This clonotype was counted only a few times. Here the CDR3 DNA reads TGTGCCAGCAACTTCGGGACAGGGGAGCAGTTCTTC. It specifies CASNFGTGEQFF. V is TRBV11-2 and J is TRBJ2-1, with TRBD1 matching 9 bases. The trim removed 7 bases at V and 10 bases at J, leaving 5 bases unmatched. The CDR3 is 12 residues long. Germline CDR1 and CDR2: SGHAT and FQNNGV.

This CDR3 is CATSDLHASYGYTF. The DNA of the CDR3 is TGTGCCACCAGTGATTTGCACGCATCCTATGGCTACACCTTC. This sequence joins TRBV24-1 and TRBJ1-2; D is undetermined. Trimming pared 0 bases from V and 4 bases from J, leaving 8 bases between. Germline V gives CDR1 KGHDR, CDR2 SFDVKD. The CDR3 has 14 residues.

This chain's CDR3 is CAIGLAGNTGELFF. The CDR3 DNA reads as TGTGCCATCGGGCTAGCGGGGAACACCGGGGAGCTGTTTTTT. The V call is TRBV10-3, the J call TRBJ2-2; 8 bases are shared with TRBD2. The germline V gene has CDR1 ENHRY and CDR2 SYGVKD. There are 14 residues in the CDR3. The trim removed 8 bases at V and 1 base at J, leaving 3 bases unmatched.

This clonotype was seen repeatedly, ten times or more. The V and J genes are TRBV27 and TRBJ1-2, with 8 bases matching TRBD1. The germline gives CDR1 MNHEY, CDR2 SMNVEV (reference sequence). Trimming removed 6 bases from V and 4 bases from J; junction bases left unmatched: 4. This CDR3 region has 13 residues. DNA of the CDR3: TGTGCCAGCAGCATGGGACAGGTCTATGGCTACACCTTC. Encoded protein: CASSMGQVYGYTF.

The V gene is TRBV6-2 or TRBV6-3, the J gene TRBJ1-5, with D tentatively TRBD1 (6 bases). The CDR3 is 14 residues long. With 6 bases removed from V and 7 bases from J, the gap between germline ends came to 16 bases. Germline loops: CDR1 MNHEY, CDR2 SVGEGT. Here the CDR3 DNA reads TGTGCCAGCAGGGTGTTACAGGGTAGCCAGCCCCAGCATTTT. Translating it yields CASRVLQGSQPQHF.

There are many counts of this clonotype. This chain joins TRBV28 and TRBJ2-7, with 8 bases matching TRBD2. The CDR3 runs 15 residues. Germline values: CDR1 MDHEN, CDR2 SYDVKM. Trimming cost V 4 bases and J 2 bases; bases outside gene matches: 7. The CDR3 reads CASSSRGSGTYEQYF. CDR3 nucleotide sequence: TGTGCCAGCAGTTCCCGGGGTAGCGGGACCTACGAGCAGTACTTC.